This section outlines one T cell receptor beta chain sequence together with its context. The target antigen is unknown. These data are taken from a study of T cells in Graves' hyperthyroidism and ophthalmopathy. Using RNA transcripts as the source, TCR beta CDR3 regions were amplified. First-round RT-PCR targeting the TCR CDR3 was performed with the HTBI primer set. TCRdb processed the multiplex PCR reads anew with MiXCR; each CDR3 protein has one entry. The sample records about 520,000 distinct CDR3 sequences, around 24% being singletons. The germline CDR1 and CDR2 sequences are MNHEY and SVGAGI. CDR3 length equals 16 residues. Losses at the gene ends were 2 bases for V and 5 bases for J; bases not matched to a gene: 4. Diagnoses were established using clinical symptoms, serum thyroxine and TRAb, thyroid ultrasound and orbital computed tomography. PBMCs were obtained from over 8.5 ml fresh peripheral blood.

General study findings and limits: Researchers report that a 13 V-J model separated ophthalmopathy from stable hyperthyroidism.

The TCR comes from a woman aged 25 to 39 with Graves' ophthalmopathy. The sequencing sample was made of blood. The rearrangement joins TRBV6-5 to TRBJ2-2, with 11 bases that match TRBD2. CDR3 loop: CASSYPSGGFTGELFF. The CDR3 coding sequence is TGTGCCAGCAGTTACCCTAGCGGGGGGTTTACCGGGGAGCTGTTTTTT.